This T cell receptor beta chain derives from a study of cytomegalovirus exposure and HLA in healthy donors. As regards this clone: No antigen is known for it.

Whole-study findings and limits: Some public TCRs appeared in many individuals, while most sequences were rare.

TCRdb's table, derived via immunoSEQ multiplex PCR, lists solely in-frame clones and lacks some. The repertoire holds some 98,000 clones, with 70% to 90% as singletons. This receptor was identified in a woman in her 30s in good health and CMV-seronegative. Input material: PBMCs.

CDR3 protein: CASSDRVLGYTF. The CDR3 coding sequence is TGTGCCAGCAGTGACAGGGTCCTTGGCTACACCTTC. The J gene is TRBJ1-2, the V gene TRBV2; weak D call: TRBD1 (5 bases). The CDR3 runs 12 residues. Per the germline V gene, CDR1 is SNHLY and CDR2 is FYNNEI. V was pared by 3 bases and J by 7 bases, with 9 bases between. Full variable domain (outside the CDR3, taken from reference TRBV2 and TRBJ1-2): EPEVTQTPSHQVTQMGQEVILRCVPISNHLYFYWYRQILGQKVEFLVSFYNNEISEKSEIFDDQFSVERPDGSNFTLKIRSTKLEDSAMYFCASSDRVLGYTFGSGTRLTVV.